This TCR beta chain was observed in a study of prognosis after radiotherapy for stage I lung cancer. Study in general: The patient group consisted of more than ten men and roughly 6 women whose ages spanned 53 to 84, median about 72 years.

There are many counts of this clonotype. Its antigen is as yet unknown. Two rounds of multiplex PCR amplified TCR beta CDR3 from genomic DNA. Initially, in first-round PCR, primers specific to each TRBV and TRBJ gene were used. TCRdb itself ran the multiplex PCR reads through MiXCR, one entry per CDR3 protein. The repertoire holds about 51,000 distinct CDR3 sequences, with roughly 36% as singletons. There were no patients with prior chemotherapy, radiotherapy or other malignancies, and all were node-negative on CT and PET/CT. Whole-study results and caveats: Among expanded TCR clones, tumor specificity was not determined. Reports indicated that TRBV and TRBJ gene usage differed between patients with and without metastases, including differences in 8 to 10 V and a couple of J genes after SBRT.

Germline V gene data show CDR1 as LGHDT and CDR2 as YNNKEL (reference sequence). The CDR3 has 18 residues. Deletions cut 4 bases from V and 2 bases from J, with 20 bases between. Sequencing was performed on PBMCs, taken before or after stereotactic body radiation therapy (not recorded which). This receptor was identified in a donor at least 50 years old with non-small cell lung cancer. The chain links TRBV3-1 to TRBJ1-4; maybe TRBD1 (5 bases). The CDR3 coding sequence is TGTGCCAGCAGCCTCAACTCGGGGGGAGGAGGGACTAATGAAAAACTGTTTTTT. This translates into CASSLNSGGGGTNEKLFF.